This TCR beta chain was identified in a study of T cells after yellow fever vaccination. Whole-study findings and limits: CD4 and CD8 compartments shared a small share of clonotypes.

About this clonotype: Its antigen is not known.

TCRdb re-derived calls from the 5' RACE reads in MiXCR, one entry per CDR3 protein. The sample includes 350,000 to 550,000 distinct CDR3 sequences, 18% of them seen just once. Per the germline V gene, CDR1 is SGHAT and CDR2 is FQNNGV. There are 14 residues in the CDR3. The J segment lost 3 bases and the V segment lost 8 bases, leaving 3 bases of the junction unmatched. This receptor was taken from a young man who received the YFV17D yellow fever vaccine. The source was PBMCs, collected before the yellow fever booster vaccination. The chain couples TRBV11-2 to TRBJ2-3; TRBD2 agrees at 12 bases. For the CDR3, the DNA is TGTGCCAGCGGACTAGCGGGGTTTACAGATACGCAGTATTTT. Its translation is CASGLAGFTDTQYF.